Presented here are 22 T cell receptor beta chains from one specimen sequenced in a study of blood T cell repertoires in COVID-19. Only in-frame clones appear in the TCRdb table, and some are missing; sequencing was by immunoSEQ multiplex PCR. The sample has about 270,000 clones, over 75% seen once. The sequencing sample was made of peripheral blood. These receptors came from a woman aged 50 to 65 with acute or convalescent COVID-19.

This clone was seen once. The V call is TRBV4-2, the J call TRBJ2-1; possibly TRBD2 for D (5 bases). This CDR3 has 13 residues. V lost 2 bases, J lost 5 bases, and 7 bases lay in between. Germline assignment: CDR1 LGHNA and CDR2 YNFKEQ. CDR3 coding DNA: TGTGCCAGCAGCCAACCCGGGGACAATGAGCAGTTCTTC. It yields the protein CASSQPGDNEQFF.

This clone was observed a few times. The chain has TRBV5-4 and TRBJ2-5; 7 bases fit TRBD2. The CDR3 is made up of 14 amino acids. V lost 0 bases and J lost 5; bases outside the gene matches: 4. The germline CDR1 and CDR2 sequences are SGHNT and YYREEE (reference sequence). The CDR3: CASSLGGTKETQYF. For the CDR3, the DNA is TGTGCCAGCAGCTTGGGAGGGACTAAGGAGACCCAGTACTTC. Full variable domain (rest looked up from reference TRBV5-4 and TRBJ2-5): ETGVTQSPTHLIKTRGQQVTLRCSSQSGHNTVSWYQQALGQGPQFIFQYYREEENGRGNFPPRFSGLQFPNYSSELNVNALELDDSALYLCASSLGGTKETQYFGPGTRLLVL.

The chain links TRBV9 to TRBJ2-1; 13 bases are shared with TRBD2. Germline V gene sequence: CDR1 SGDLS, CDR2 YYNGEE. The length of the CDR3 is 17 residues. V lost 4 bases, J lost 8 bases, and 12 bases stayed unmatched. The CDR3 reads CASSRSTSGREGDEQFF. CDR3 DNA: TGTGCCAGCAGCAGAAGTACTAGCGGGAGGGAGGGGGATGAGCAGTTCTTC.

The rearrangement links TRBV4-1 to TRBJ2-1, with TRBD1 matching over 7 bases. Per germline, CDR1 MGHRA and CDR2 YSYEKL. This CDR3 is built from 17 residues. V lost 1 base and J lost 10; bases outside the gene matches: 16. CDR3 in amino acids: CASSQVPGQASIREQFF. CDR3 nucleotide sequence: TGCGCCAGCAGCCAAGTTCCCGGACAGGCATCTATCAGGGAGCAGTTCTTC.

In its sample, this clone was seen a few times. The J gene is TRBJ1-5, the V gene TRBV6-2 or TRBV6-3; D gene uncertain. V dropped 5 bases and J dropped 4 bases, with 12 bases sitting between them. Germline V lookup: CDR1 MNHEY, CDR2 SVGEGT. CDR3 length: 14 amino acids. This CDR3 is CASSPRVPNQPQHF. Written as DNA, the CDR3 is TGTGCCAGCAGTCCCCGGGTTCCTAATCAGCCCCAGCATTTT.

Comments on this clone: One end of the junction varies from germline; a read error may be responsible. The rearrangement links TRBV24-1 to TRBJ1-4; a possible D gene is TRBD1 (6 bases). The CDR3 has 12 amino acids. Germline CDR1 is KGHDR and CDR2 is SFDVKD. In DNA form, the CDR3 reads TGTGCCACCAGTGATAACAGGGAAACACTGTTTTTT. It is translated as CATSDNRETLFF.

The chain couples TRBV6-5 to TRBJ2-2; the D gene is possibly TRBD2 (6 bases). This CDR3 contains 12 residues. Germline-derived CDR1 and CDR2 are MNHEY and SVGAGI. Trimming removed 6 bases from V and 5 bases from J, with 7 bases in between. The CDR3 nucleotides read TGTGCCAGCAGCCGGGAGACCGGGGAGCTGTTTTTT. Protein: CASSRETGELFF.

The chain couples TRBV24-1 to TRBJ1-5; 7 nucleotides match TRBD1. The ends lost 2 bases at V and 3 bases at J; junction bases unmatched: 6. The CDR3 is made up of 16 amino acids. Germline assignment: CDR1 KGHDR and CDR2 SFDVKD. The CDR3 loop is CATSDSRQGLNQPQHF. The CDR3 DNA reads TGTGCCACCAGTGATTCCCGACAGGGTCTCAATCAGCCCCAGCATTTT.

The gene calls are TRBV5-6 and TRBJ2-4, with a possible D match to TRBD1 (7 bases). CDR1 SGHDT and CDR2 YYEEEE come from the germline V gene. V lost 2 bases and J 6 bases, leaving 15 bases between the germline ends. This CDR3 is built from 15 residues. CDR3 sequence (DNA): TGTGCCAGCAGCTTTAGGAGGGGGCTAGGAAACATTCAGTACTTC. Translating gives CASSFRRGLGNIQYF.

The V and J genes are TRBV7-9 and TRBJ2-3; D not resolved. The CDR3 loop spans 15 amino acids. Trimming left V 2 bases short and J 0 bases short, with 9 bases between. Germline V gives CDR1 SEHNR, CDR2 FQNEAQ (reference sequence). CDR3 sequence reads: CASSLFPGSTDTQYF. The CDR3 region has the DNA TGTGCCAGCAGCTTATTTCCGGGTAGCACAGATACGCAGTATTTT.

The gene calls are TRBV2 and TRBJ2-5; 15 bases match TRBD2. CDR1 and CDR2 (germline): SNHLY, FYNNEI. V shed 3 bases and J 5 bases; nucleotides not matched to a gene: 4. The CDR3 is 16 residues long. The CDR3 sequence: CASSDGTSGGRETQYF. The CDR3 region has the DNA TGTGCCAGCAGTGACGGGACTAGCGGGGGGAGGGAGACCCAGTACTTC.

The chain combines TRBV7-2 with TRBJ1-4; possibly TRBD1 for D (5 bases). This CDR3 has 15 residues. V lost 1 base, J lost 3 bases, and 9 bases lay in between. CDR1 SGHTA and CDR2 FQGNSA come from the germline V gene. The CDR3 region has the DNA TGTGCCAGCAGCTTAGGAGGGACTTCTAATGAAAAACTGTTTTTT. The encoded protein is CASSLGGTSNEKLFF.

The CDR3 here is CASKRGSYEQYF. DNA of the CDR3: TGTGCCAGCAAACGGGGTTCCTACGAGCAGTACTTC. The chain recombines TRBV6-5 with TRBJ2-7, with D possibly TRBD2 on 5 matching bases. This CDR3 is built from 12 residues. V was trimmed by 7 bases and J by 1 base, leaving 8 bases between them. From germline, CDR1 is MNHEY and CDR2 SVGAGI.

The rearrangement links TRBV18 to TRBJ2-5; 9 bases match TRBD1. The CDR3 has 15 amino acids. CDR1 is KGHSH, CDR2 LQKENI, per germline. J gave up 4 bases and V 3 bases, and 6 bases lay outside the gene matches. This chain's CDR3 is CASSPRQGVAETQYF. The CDR3 DNA reads as TGTGCCAGCTCACCCCGACAGGGGGTTGCAGAGACCCAGTACTTC.

This clone has just a few counts. CDR3 amino acids: CASSTRVRPQHF. The CDR3 nucleotides are TGTGCCAGCAGTACGAGGGTACGGCCCCAGCATTTT. The chain has TRBV6-2 or TRBV6-3 and TRBJ1-5; D ambiguous. Germline V CDR1 and CDR2: MNHEY, SVGEGT. V was clipped by 5 bases and J by 9 bases, with 11 bases between them. CDR3 length equals 12 residues.

This chain uses TRBV6-5 with TRBJ2-1, with 8 positions matching TRBD2. Germline CDR1 and CDR2: MNHEY and SVGAGI. The CDR3 is 15 amino acids. The V segment lost 2 bases and the J segment 6 bases; nucleotides outside the gene matches: 6. CDR3 in amino acids: CASSYGGLAGNEQFF. Here the CDR3 DNA reads TGTGCCAGCAGTTACGGCGGACTAGCCGGCAATGAGCAGTTCTTC.

The CDR3 DNA sequence: TGTGCCAGCAGCCCCGACATTAACAATGAGCAGTTCTTC. Translation: CASSPDINNEQFF. This chain joins TRBV7-2 and TRBJ2-1; D unresolved. The germline V and J ends were trimmed by 5 bases and 5 bases, with 10 bases remaining between them. Germline V gene lookup returns CDR1 SGHTA and CDR2 FQGNSA. The CDR3 runs to 13 residues.

The chain couples TRBV7-2 to TRBJ2-7; 9 bases are shared with TRBD1. The end of the DNA is better explained by TRBJ2-5, so the J call may be wrong. The CDR3 covers 15 residues. Germline CDR1 is SGHTA and CDR2 is FQGNSA. DNA of the CDR3: TGTGCCAGCAGCTTCACCTCGGGGACAGGGGAGACCCAGTACTTC. This codes for CASSFTSGTGETQYF.

The chain recombines TRBV28 with TRBJ2-5; no definite D call. This CDR3 region has 14 residues. Germline CDR1 is MDHEN and CDR2 is SYDVKM. V lost 3 bases, J lost 2 bases, and 10 bases lay in between. CDR3 nucleotides: TGTGCCAGCAGTTTTTCACCGCTACAAGAGACCCAGTACTTC. Amino acids: CASSFSPLQETQYF.

The genes are TRBV19 and TRBJ2-1; 10 bases map to TRBD1. V was pared by 3 bases and J by 8 bases, with 7 bases of the junction left unmatched. Germline V gene data show CDR1 as LNHDA and CDR2 as SQIVND (reference sequence). The CDR3 spans 15 residues. For the CDR3, the DNA is TGTGCCAGTAGTATTCGGACAGGGGGGGGATATGAGCAGTTCTTC. Its protein is CASSIRTGGGYEQFF.

This sequence joins TRBV28 and TRBJ1-5; D is possibly TRBD1 (6 bases). V was clipped by 5 bases and J by 0 bases, with 14 bases between them. This CDR3 spans 16 amino acids. Germline V gene lookup returns CDR1 MDHEN and CDR2 SYDVKM. Written as DNA, the CDR3 is TGTGCCAGCAGTGGGGCAGGGGCTTATAGCAATCAGCCCCAGCATTTT. This gives the protein CASSGAGAYSNQPQHF. The entire variable domain, with the rest obtained from reference TRBV28 and TRBJ1-5, is as follows: DVKVTQSSRYLVKRTGEKVFLECVQDMDHENMFWYRQDPGLGLRLIYFSYDVKMKEKGDIPEGYSVSREKKERFSLILESASTNQTSMYLCASSGAGAYSNQPQHFGDGTRLSIL.

The chain has TRBV7-2 and TRBJ1-2, with a possible D match to TRBD1 (5 bases). CDR3 length: 14 amino acids. V was shortened by 2 bases and J by 7 bases, with 14 bases between the two germline ends. The germline V gene has CDR1 SGHTA and CDR2 FQGNSA. CDR3 in amino acids: CASSLITGPGGYTF. The CDR3 nucleotides are TGTGCCAGCAGCTTAATCACAGGACCGGGTGGCTACACCTTC.